The clone carrying this T cell receptor (beta chain) was detected once. Its specificity is unknown. The sample belongs to a study of cytomegalovirus exposure and HLA in healthy donors. Findings and limits, study-wide: Clonal expansion was found to be greater in HLA-associated TCR beta chains than in equally common others in a later analysis. V- and J-gene trimming in TCR beta was tied to a missense DCLRE1C variant by an analysis performed later.

The PCR contained 60 Vbeta and 13 Jbeta primers. The method was immunoSEQ multiplex PCR; TCRdb's version includes in-frame clones alone and lacks a portion of them. This table has 53,000 or so clones, 65% to 75% appearing once. Sequencing was performed on PBMCs. The receptor's source is a man aged 30 to 39 in good health and CMV-seropositive.

CDR3 DNA sequence: TGTGCCTGGAGTGGAGTCAATGGGCCCCAGCATTTT. Encoded protein: CAWSGVNGPQHF. The chain links TRBV30 to TRBJ1-5; D call uncertain. This CDR3 comprises 12 residues. V was trimmed by 1 base and J by 9 bases, leaving 10 bases between them. The germline V gene has CDR1 GTSNPN and CDR2 SVGIG (reference sequence).